The present TCR beta chain was sequenced within a study of T cell responses to AZD1222 COVID-19 vaccine. Overall study findings and caveats: All repertoire sampling was performed exclusively after the peak T cell response. The donors showed a predominance of white British ancestry and of females, with possible underestimation of clonal diversity.

On this clone: Antigen unknown.

The germline V gene has CDR1 GTSNPN and CDR2 SVGIG (reference sequence). V gave up 2 bases and J gave up 4 bases, with 9 bases separating them. The CDR3 spans 13 residues. TCRdb's copy holds only in-frame clones and misses some; the assay was immunoSEQ multiplex PCR. The sample consists of 150,000 to 200,000 clones, over 80% of them appearing once. The source material was peripheral blood, sampled on day 0 of AZD1222 vaccination. This TCR came from an adult in good health. The genes are TRBV30 and TRBJ1-3; unclear D gene. As DNA, the CDR3 is TGTGCCTGGAGTCTAGGCAGGGGAAACACCATATATTTT. Its translation: CAWSLGRGNTIYF.